The 25 T cell receptor beta chains below come from one sample, sequenced in a study of blood T cell repertoires in COVID-19. The data were produced by immunoSEQ multiplex PCR, yet TCRdb's version contains in-frame clones alone and is incomplete. This table holds about 210,000 clones, 80% to 90% found once. Sequencing was performed on PBMCs or T cells enriched from blood (not recorded which). The receptor set was obtained from a woman in her late teens or twenties who had recovered from COVID-19.

This clone was picked up a small number of times. The chain employs TRBV7-9 and TRBJ1-3, with a possible D match to TRBD1 (5 bases). Germline CDR1 SEHNR, CDR2 FQNEAQ (reference sequence). This CDR3 has 16 amino acids. V lost 11 bases and J 0 bases, leaving 20 bases between the germline ends. For the CDR3, the DNA is TGTGCCTTTTTGGGGGAGGGATGGTTCTCTGGAAACACCATATATTTT. Residues: CAFLGEGWFSGNTIYF.

The J gene is TRBJ2-1, the V gene TRBV6-2 or TRBV6-3; tentatively, D is TRBD2 (5 bases). The germline CDR1 and CDR2 sequences are MNHEY and SVGEGT. Trimming pared 6 bases from V and 1 base from J, leaving 13 bases between. The length of the CDR3 is 15 residues. The CDR3 sequence: CASSRAEQSYNEQFF. CDR3 sequence (DNA): TGTGCCAGCAGCCGAGCGGAGCAGTCCTACAATGAGCAGTTCTTC.

This sequence joins TRBV13 and TRBJ2-7; D perhaps matches TRBD1 (5 bases). Germline V CDR1 and CDR2: PRHDT, FYEKMQ (reference sequence). Trimming shortened V by 2 bases and J by 4 bases, and 6 bases separated the two germline ends. The CDR3 totals 12 residues. CDR3 sequence: CASSLRGYEQYF. The CDR3 DNA reads as TGTGCCAGCAGCTTAAGGGGTTACGAGCAGTACTTC.

V and J are TRBV30 and TRBJ1-6; D ambiguous. Germline V lookup: CDR1 GTSNPN, CDR2 SVGIG (reference sequence). The CDR3 length is 15 residues. V lost 0 bases, J lost 0 bases, and 6 bases lay in between. The CDR3 here is CAWSVGSSYNSPLHF. The CDR3 bases are TGTGCCTGGAGTGTAGGGAGCTCCTATAATTCACCCCTCCACTTT.

This sequence joins TRBV4-1 and TRBJ1-1, with D possibly matching TRBD1 (6 bases). The CDR3 covers 14 residues. The germline gives CDR1 MGHRA, CDR2 YSYEKL. The V gene lost 3 bases and the J gene lost 2 bases, with 10 bases spanning the gap. The CDR3 nucleotides read TGCGCCAGCAGCCATGTACAGGGTAACACTGAAGCTTTCTTT. This codes for CASSHVQGNTEAFF.

The rearrangement joins TRBV27 to TRBJ2-7, with D maybe TRBD1 (5 bases). CDR1 and CDR2 (germline): MNHEY, SMNVEV (reference sequence). The length of the CDR3 is 15 residues. V was shortened by 1 base and J by 4 bases, with 14 bases between the two germline ends. Here the CDR3 reads CASSLWAGKRYEQYF. For the CDR3, the DNA is TGTGCCAGCAGTTTATGGGCAGGGAAACGGTACGAGCAGTACTTC.

The genes are TRBV27 and TRBJ2-2; the D gene is possibly TRBD1 (5 bases). Trimming left V 2 bases short and J 1 base short, with 11 bases between. The CDR3 runs to 16 residues. Germline V gene lookup returns CDR1 MNHEY and CDR2 SMNVEV (reference sequence). The CDR3 spells CASSLPDRLNTGELFF. CDR3 in DNA: TGTGCCAGCAGTTTACCTGACAGATTGAACACCGGGGAGCTGTTTTTT.

The chain has TRBV6-4 and TRBJ2-5, with 13 bases matching TRBD2. Germline V gene lookup returns CDR1 MRHNA and CDR2 SNTAGT. V trimming: 8 bases; J trimming: 4 bases; junction bases outside the gene matches: 7. The CDR3 is 15 amino acids. CDR3 sequence reads: CASATSGGAGETQYF. DNA for the CDR3: TGTGCCAGCGCTACTAGCGGGGGGGCCGGAGAGACCCAGTACTTC.

This clone was detected a few times. The chain carries TRBV4-2 and TRBJ1-1, with 8 nucleotides matching TRBD1. The CDR3 is made up of 15 amino acids. CDR1 and CDR2 from the germline V gene are LGHNA and YNFKEQ. Trimming cost V 4 bases and J 1 base; bases outside gene matches: 5. CDR3 in amino acids: CASSLTGTGNTEAFF. In nucleotides, the CDR3 is TGTGCCAGCAGCCTCACCGGGACAGGGAACACTGAAGCTTTCTTT.

The rearrangement links TRBV2 to TRBJ1-1, with 11 bases fitting TRBD1. The CDR3 sequence is 15 residues long. V was pared by 6 bases and J by 11 bases, with 14 bases of the junction left unmatched. CDR1 is SNHLY and CDR2 is FYNNEI in the germline V gene. CDR3 DNA: TGTGCCAGCAGGTACCGGGACAGGGGGTCCCTAGGGGCTTTCTTT. This translates into CASRYRDRGSLGAFF.

J is TRBJ2-5 and V is TRBV5-4; 9 positions match TRBD2. The germline V gene encodes CDR1 SGHNT and CDR2 YYREEE (reference sequence). Losses at the gene ends were 0 bases for V and 4 bases for J; bases not matched to a gene: 4. The CDR3 has 15 amino acids. As DNA, the CDR3 is TGTGCCAGCAGCTTGGGGGGAGCGGGGGGAGAGACCCAGTACTTC. This encodes CASSLGGAGGETQYF.

CDR3 in amino acids: CASSDSLAGIGEQFF. CDR3 nucleotide sequence: TGTGCCAGCAGTGACTCCCTAGCGGGGATCGGTGAGCAGTTCTTC. The chain joins TRBV6-4 to TRBJ2-1, with 9 bases lining up with TRBD2. J gave up 9 bases and V 0 bases, and 6 bases lay outside the gene matches. CDR1 MRHNA and CDR2 SNTAGT come from the germline V gene. The CDR3 is made up of 15 amino acids.

The V gene is TRBV19, the J gene TRBJ1-2; no definite D call. The CDR3 is made up of 15 amino acids. Germline values: CDR1 LNHDA, CDR2 SQIVND (reference sequence). The V gene lost 6 bases and the J gene lost 0 bases, with 14 bases spanning the gap. CDR3: CASRPAGLANYGYTF. CDR3 bases: TGTGCCAGTAGACCCGCGGGGTTAGCTAACTATGGCTACACCTTC.

The rearrangement joins TRBV29-1 to TRBJ2-7, with TRBD1 identical over 8 bases. Germline assignment: CDR1 SQVTM and CDR2 ANQGSEA. The junction had 18 bases not matched to a gene; V was cut back by 6 bases and J by 5 bases. The CDR3 has 16 amino acids. The CDR3 here is CSVAAPPGGAVNEQYF. The DNA for the CDR3 is TGCAGCGTCGCAGCCCCGCCAGGGGGCGCGGTAAACGAGCAGTACTTC.

The rearrangement joins TRBV30 to TRBJ2-1; no clear D. The CDR3 is 14 amino acids. Germline V gene sequence: CDR1 GTSNPN, CDR2 SVGIG (reference sequence). Deletions cut 2 bases from V and 2 bases from J, with 10 bases between. CDR3 DNA: TGTGCCTGGAGTCCGGTAGCCGCCTACAATGAGCAGTTCTTC. Its protein is CAWSPVAAYNEQFF.

The chain combines TRBV14 with TRBJ2-1; a weak D match, TRBD2 (5 bases). This CDR3 has 15 amino acids. V lost 1 base and J 2 bases, leaving 9 bases between the germline ends. Germline CDR1 and CDR2: SGHDN and FVKESK. CDR3 nucleotides: TGTGCCAGCAGCCAAGCGAGGGAGCCCTACAATGAGCAGTTCTTC. It specifies CASSQAREPYNEQFF. Looking up the rest from reference TRBV14 and TRBJ2-1 gives the full variable domain: EAGVTQFPSHSVIEKGQTVTLRCDPISGHDNLYWYRRVMGKEIKFLLHFVKESKQDESGMPNNRFLAERTGGTYSTLKVQPAELEDSGVYFCASSQAREPYNEQFFGPGTRLTVL.

This chain links TRBV9 with TRBJ1-2, with TRBD1 matching 7 bases. V was pared by 3 bases and J by 0 bases, with 5 bases of the junction left unmatched. Per germline, CDR1 SGDLS and CDR2 YYNGEE. The CDR3 runs to 15 residues. Written as DNA, the CDR3 is TGTGCCAGCAGCGCGACAGGGACCCCTAACTATGGCTACACCTTC. Residues: CASSATGTPNYGYTF.

V usage is TRBV30 and J usage is TRBJ1-6; a possible D gene is TRBD1 (5 bases). The V gene lost 0 bases and the J gene lost 5 bases, with 5 bases spanning the gap. Germline V gene data show CDR1 as GTSNPN and CDR2 as SVGIG (reference sequence). This CDR3 has 13 amino acids. This CDR3 reads CAWSVQDNSPLHF. The CDR3 DNA reads as TGTGCCTGGAGTGTACAGGATAATTCACCCCTCCACTTT.

V and J are TRBV28 and TRBJ2-7; TRBD1 matches 9 bases. Germline assignment: CDR1 MDHEN and CDR2 SYDVKM. J lost 3 bases, V lost 1 base, and 4 bases had no gene match. The length of the CDR3 is 15 residues. The CDR3 bases are TGTGCCAGCAGTTTATTTGGGACAGGGAACTACGAGCAGTACTTC. Its protein product is CASSLFGTGNYEQYF.

CDR3 amino acids: CATSERSGANVLTF. CDR3 bases: TGTGCCACCAGTGAGCGCTCTGGGGCCAACGTCCTGACTTTC. The chain combines TRBV24-1 with TRBJ2-6; D ambiguous. V was shortened by 4 bases and J by 0 bases, with 3 bases between the two germline ends. The CDR3 contains 14 residues. Germline V CDR1 and CDR2: KGHDR, SFDVKD.

The table lists this clone with a few counts. The chain recombines TRBV4-1 with TRBJ2-3; the D gene is possibly TRBD2 (7 bases). Germline V gives CDR1 MGHRA, CDR2 YSYEKL. V was trimmed by 0 bases and J by 7 bases, leaving 14 bases between them. The CDR3 sequence is 15 residues long. DNA for the CDR3: TGCGCCAGCAGCCAAGATACCGGGGGGCAATATACGCAGTATTTT. Translating it yields CASSQDTGGQYTQYF.

V and J are TRBV28 and TRBJ2-6; maybe TRBD2 (5 bases). The germline V and J ends were trimmed by 7 bases and 3 bases, with 16 bases remaining between them. Germline V CDR1 and CDR2: MDHEN, SYDVKM. CDR3 length: 16 amino acids. In DNA form, the CDR3 reads TGTGCCAGCACCACTCTTGGGAGCGTTGGGGCCAACGTCCTGACTTTC. Translated, it gives CASTTLGSVGANVLTF.

The J gene is TRBJ2-3, the V gene TRBV7-6; 7 nucleotides align to TRBD2. The CDR3 loop spans 17 amino acids. V lost 4 bases and J lost 9; bases outside the gene matches: 19. Germline assignment: CDR1 SGHVS and CDR2 FNYEAQ. The CDR3 DNA reads TGTGCCAGCAGCTCCTGGGGGGGGACCCGAGAAGGTTCCACGCAGTATTTT. Amino acids: CASSSWGGTREGSTQYF.

The chain has TRBV13 and TRBJ1-5; D is unresolved. The CDR3 runs to 13 residues. V gave up 3 bases and J gave up 9 bases, with 12 bases separating them. Germline loops: CDR1 PRHDT, CDR2 FYEKMQ (reference sequence). This CDR3 is CASSFVGVPPQHF. DNA for the CDR3: TGTGCCAGCAGCTTCGTCGGGGTTCCGCCCCAGCATTTT.

This clone was counted a few times. This chain uses TRBV18 with TRBJ2-7, with 10 positions matching TRBD1. CDR1 is KGHSH and CDR2 is LQKENI in the germline V gene. Trimming cost V 6 bases and J 3 bases; bases outside gene matches: 5. The CDR3 loop spans 14 amino acids. The CDR3 spells CASSRDRGLYEQYF. The CDR3 DNA reads as TGTGCCAGCTCCCGGGACAGGGGACTCTACGAGCAGTACTTC. Full variable domain (remainder filled in from reference TRBV18 and TRBJ2-7): NAGVMQNPRHLVRRRGQEARLRCSPMKGHSHVYWYRQLPEEGLKFMVYLQKENIIDESGMPKERFSAEFPKEGPSILRIQQVVRGDSAAYFCASSRDRGLYEQYFGPGTRLTVT.